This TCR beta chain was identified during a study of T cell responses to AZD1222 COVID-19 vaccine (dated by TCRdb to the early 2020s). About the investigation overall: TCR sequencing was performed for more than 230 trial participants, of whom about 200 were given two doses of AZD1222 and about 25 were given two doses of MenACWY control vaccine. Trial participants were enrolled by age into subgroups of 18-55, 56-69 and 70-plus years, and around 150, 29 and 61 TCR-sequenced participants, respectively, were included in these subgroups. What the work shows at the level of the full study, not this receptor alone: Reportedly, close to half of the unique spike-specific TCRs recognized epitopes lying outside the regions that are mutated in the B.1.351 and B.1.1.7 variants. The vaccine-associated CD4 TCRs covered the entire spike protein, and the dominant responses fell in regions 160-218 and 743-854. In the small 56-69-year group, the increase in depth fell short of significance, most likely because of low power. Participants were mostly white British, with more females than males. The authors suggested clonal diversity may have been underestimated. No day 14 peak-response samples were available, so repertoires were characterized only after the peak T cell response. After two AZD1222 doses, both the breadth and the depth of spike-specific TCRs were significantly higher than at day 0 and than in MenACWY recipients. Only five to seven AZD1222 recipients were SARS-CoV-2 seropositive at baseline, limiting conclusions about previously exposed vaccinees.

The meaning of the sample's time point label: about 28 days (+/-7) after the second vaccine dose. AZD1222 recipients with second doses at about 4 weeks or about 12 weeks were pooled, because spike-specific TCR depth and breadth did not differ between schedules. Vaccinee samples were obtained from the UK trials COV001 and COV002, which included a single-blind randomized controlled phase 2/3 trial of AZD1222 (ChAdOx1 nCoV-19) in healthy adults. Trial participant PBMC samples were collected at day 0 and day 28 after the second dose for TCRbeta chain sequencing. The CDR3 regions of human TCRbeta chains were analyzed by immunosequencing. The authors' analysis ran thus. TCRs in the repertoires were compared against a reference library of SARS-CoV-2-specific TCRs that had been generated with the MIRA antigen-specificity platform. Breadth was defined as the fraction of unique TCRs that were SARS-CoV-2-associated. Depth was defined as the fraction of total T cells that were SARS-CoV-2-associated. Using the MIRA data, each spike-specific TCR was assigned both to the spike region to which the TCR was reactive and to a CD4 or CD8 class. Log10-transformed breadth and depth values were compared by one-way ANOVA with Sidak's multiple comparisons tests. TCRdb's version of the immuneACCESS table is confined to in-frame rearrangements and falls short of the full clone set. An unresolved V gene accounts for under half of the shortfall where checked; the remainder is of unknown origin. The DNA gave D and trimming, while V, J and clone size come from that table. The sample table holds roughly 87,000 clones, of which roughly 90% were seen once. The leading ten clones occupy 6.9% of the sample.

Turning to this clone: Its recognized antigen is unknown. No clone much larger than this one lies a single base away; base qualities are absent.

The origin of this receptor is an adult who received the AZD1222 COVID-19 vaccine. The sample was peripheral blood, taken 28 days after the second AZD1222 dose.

The sequenced DNA is TGTGCCAGCTCACCACCGGGAGCTACGAGCTCCTACGAGCAGTACTTC. The translation is CASSPPGATSSYEQYF. Rearrangement joined TRBV18 to TRBJ2-7; 5 matching bases give a weak D call of TRBD2. The germline V gene supplies CDR1 KGHSH and CDR2 LQKENI. The CDR3 numbers 16 residues from cysteine through phenylalanine. Just CDR3 DNA is preserved here, 48 bases in frame from base 1. V gives up 0 bases and J gives up 0 bases, and the segment between their germline ends measures 12 bases.